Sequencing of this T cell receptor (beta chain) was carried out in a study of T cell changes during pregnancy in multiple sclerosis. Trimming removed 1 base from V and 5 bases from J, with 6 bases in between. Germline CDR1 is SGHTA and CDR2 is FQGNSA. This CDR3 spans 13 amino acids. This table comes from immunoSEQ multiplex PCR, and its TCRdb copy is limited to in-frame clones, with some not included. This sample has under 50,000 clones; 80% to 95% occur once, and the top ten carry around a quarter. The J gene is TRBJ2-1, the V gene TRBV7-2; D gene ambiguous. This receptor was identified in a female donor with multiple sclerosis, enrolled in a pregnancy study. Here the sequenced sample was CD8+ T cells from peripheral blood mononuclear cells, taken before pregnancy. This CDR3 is CASSLDPDNEQFF. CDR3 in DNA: TGTGCCAGCAGCTTAGACCCAGACAATGAGCAGTTCTTC.